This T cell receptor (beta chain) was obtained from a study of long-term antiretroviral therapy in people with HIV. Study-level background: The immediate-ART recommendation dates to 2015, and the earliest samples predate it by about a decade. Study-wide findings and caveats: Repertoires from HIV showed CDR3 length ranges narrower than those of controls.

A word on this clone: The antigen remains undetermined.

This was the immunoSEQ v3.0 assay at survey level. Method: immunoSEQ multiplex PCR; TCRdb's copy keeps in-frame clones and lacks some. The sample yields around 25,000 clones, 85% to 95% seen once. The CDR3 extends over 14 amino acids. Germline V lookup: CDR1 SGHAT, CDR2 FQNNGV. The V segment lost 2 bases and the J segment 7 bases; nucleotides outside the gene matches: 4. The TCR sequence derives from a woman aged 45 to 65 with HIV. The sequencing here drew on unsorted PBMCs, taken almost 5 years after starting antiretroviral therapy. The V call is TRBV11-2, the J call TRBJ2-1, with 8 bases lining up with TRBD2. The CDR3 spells CASSLSGSINEQFF. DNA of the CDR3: TGTGCCAGCAGCTTAAGCGGGAGCATAAATGAGCAGTTCTTC.